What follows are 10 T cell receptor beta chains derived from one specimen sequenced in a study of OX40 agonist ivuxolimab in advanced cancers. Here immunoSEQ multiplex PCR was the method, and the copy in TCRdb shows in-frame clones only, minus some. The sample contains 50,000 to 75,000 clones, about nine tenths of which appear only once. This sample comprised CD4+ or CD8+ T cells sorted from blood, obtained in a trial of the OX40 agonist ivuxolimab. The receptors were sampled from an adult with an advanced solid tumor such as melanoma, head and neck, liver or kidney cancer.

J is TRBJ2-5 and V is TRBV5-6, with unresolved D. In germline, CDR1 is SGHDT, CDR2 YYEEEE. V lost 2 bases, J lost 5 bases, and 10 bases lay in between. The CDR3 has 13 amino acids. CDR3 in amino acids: CASSLTTAETQYF. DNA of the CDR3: TGTGCCAGCAGCTTAACGACGGCGGAGACCCAGTACTTC.

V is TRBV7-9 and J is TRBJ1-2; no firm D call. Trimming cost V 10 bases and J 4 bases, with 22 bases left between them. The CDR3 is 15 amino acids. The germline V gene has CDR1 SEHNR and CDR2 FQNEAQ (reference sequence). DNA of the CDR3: TGTGCCATCTTACCGGTGTCGAGACTTGGCTATGGCTACACCTTC. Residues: CAILPVSRLGYGYTF.

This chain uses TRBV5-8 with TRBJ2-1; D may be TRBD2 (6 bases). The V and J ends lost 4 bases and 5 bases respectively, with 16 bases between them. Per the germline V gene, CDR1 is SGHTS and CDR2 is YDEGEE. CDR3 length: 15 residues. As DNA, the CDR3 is TGTGCCAGCAGCCGCGGGACTCTAGAGAACAATGAGCAGTTCTTC. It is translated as CASSRGTLENNEQFF.

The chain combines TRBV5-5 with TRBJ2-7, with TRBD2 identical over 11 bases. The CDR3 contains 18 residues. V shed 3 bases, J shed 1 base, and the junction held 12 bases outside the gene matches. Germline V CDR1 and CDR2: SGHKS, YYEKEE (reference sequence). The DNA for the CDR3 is TGTGCCAGCAGCTCCAAGGCTAGCGGGGGGCCAGTTTCCTACGAGCAGTACTTC. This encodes CASSSKASGGPVSYEQYF.

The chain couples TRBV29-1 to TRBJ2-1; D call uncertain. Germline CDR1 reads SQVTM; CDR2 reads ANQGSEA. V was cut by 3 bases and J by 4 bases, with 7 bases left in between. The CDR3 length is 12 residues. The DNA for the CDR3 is TGCAGCGTTGACACCGGATACAATGAGCAGTTCTTC. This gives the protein CSVDTGYNEQFF.

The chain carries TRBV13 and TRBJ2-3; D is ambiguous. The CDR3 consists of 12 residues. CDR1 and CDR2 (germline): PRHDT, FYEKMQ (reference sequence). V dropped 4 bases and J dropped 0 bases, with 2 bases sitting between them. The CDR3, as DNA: TGTGCCAGCAGCTCTAGCACAGATACGCAGTATTTT. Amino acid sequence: CASSSSTDTQYF.

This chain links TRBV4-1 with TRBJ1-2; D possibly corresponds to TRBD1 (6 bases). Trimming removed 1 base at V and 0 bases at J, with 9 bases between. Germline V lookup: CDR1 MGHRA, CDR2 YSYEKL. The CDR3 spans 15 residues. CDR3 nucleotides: TGCGCCAGCAGCCAAGTACAGGGAGCTAACTATGGCTACACCTTC. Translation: CASSQVQGANYGYTF.

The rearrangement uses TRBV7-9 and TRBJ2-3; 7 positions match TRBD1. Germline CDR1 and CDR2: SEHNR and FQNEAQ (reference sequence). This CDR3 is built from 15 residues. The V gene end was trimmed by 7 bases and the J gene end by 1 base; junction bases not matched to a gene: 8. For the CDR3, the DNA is TGTGCCAGCAACCCGACTGACAGGGGCACAGATACGCAGTATTTT. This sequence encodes CASNPTDRGTDTQYF.

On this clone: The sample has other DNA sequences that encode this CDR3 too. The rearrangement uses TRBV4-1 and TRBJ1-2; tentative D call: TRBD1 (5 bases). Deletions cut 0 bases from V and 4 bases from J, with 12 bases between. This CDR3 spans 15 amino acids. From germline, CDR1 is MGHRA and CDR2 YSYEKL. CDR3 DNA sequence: TGCGCCAGCAGCCAAGACCCAACAGGTTCCTATGGCTACACCTTC. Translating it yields CASSQDPTGSYGYTF.

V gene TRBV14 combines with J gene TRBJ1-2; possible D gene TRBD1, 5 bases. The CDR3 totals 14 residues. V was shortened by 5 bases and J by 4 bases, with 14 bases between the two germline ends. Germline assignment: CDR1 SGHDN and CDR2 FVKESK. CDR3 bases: TGTGCCAGCAGCGGTAGGGACGGGGGCTATGGCTACACCTTC. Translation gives CASSGRDGGYGYTF.